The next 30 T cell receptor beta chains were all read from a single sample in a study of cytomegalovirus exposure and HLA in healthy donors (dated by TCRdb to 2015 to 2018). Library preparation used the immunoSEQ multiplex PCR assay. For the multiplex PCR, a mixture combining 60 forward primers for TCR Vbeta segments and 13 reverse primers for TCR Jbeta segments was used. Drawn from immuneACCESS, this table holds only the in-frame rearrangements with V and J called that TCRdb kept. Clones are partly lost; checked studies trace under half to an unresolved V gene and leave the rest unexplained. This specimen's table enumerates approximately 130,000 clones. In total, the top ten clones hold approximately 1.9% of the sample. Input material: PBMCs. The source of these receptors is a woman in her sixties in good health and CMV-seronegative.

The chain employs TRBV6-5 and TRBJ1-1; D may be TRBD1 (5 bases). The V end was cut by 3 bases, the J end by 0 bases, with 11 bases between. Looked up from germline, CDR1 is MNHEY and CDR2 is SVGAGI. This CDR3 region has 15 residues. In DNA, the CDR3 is TGTGCCAGCAGTTATAATCGACAGATGAACACTGAAGCTTTCTTT. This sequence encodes CASSYNRQMNTEAFF.

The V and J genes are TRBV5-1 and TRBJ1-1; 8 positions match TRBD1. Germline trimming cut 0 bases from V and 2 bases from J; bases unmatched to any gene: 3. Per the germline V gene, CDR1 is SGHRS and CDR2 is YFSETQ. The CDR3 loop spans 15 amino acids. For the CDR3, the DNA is TGCGCCAGCAGCTTGGGGACAGGGTCCAACACTGAAGCTTTCTTT. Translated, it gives CASSLGTGSNTEAFF.

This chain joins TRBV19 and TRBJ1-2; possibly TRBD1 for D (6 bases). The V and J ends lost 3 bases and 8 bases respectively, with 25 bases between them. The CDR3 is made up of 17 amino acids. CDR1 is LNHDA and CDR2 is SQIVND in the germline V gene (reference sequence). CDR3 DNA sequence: TGTGCCAGTAGTATCAATCAGCGCATTCCCAGCCAGGGGGGCTACACCTTC. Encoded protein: CASSINQRIPSQGGYTF.

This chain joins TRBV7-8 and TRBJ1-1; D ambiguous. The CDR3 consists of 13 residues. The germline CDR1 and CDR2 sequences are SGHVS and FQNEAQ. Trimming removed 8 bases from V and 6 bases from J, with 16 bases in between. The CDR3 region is CASGGLGRPEAFF. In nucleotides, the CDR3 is TGTGCCAGCGGTGGCTTGGGGAGGCCTGAAGCTTTCTTT.

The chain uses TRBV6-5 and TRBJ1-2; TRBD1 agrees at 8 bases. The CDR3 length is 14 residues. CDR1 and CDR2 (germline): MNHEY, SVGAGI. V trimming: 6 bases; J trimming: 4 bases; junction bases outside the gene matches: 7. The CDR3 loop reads CASRVQGVPYGYTF. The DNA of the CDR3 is TGTGCCAGCAGGGTACAGGGGGTTCCCTATGGCTACACCTTC.

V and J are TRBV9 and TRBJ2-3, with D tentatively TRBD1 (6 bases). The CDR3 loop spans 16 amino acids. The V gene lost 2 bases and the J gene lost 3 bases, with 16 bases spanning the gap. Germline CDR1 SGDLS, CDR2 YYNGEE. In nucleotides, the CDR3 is TGTGCCAGCAGCGTGTCCGGAACAGGGTTGACAGATACGCAGTATTTT. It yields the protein CASSVSGTGLTDTQYF. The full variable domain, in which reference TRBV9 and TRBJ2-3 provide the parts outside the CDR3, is DSGVTQTPKHLITATGQRVTLRCSPRSGDLSVYWYQQSLDQGLQFLIQYYNGEERAKGNILERFSAQQFPDLHSELNLSSLELGDSALYFCASSVSGTGLTDTQYFGPGTRLTVL.

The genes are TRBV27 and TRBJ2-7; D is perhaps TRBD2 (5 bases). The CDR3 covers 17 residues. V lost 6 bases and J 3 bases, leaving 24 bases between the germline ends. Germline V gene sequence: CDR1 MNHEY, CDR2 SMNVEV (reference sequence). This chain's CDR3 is CASRAHSINPGGYEQYF. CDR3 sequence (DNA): TGTGCCAGCAGAGCCCACAGCATCAACCCAGGAGGCTACGAGCAGTACTTC.

CDR3 protein: CSVSGGVMNTIYF. CDR3 sequence (DNA): TGCAGCGTGTCCGGAGGTGTTATGAACACCATATATTTT. The chain carries TRBV29-1 and TRBJ1-3; no clear D. Between the trimmed V and J ends, which lost 6 bases and 7 bases, there was a span of 16 bases. Germline CDR1 and CDR2: SQVTM and ANQGSEA. This CDR3 is built from 13 residues.

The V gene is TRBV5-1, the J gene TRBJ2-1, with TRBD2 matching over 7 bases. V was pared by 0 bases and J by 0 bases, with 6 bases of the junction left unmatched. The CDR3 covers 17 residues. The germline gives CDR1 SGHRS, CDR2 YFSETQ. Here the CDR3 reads CASSLAVAGVSYNEQFF. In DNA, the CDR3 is TGCGCCAGCAGCTTGGCCGTCGCGGGAGTCTCCTACAATGAGCAGTTCTTC.

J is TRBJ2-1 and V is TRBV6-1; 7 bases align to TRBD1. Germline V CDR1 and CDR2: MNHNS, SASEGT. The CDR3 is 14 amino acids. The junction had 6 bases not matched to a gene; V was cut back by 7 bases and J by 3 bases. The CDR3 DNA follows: TGTGCCAGCACCACCGGGACAGACTACAATGAGCAGTTCTTC. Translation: CASTTGTDYNEQFF.

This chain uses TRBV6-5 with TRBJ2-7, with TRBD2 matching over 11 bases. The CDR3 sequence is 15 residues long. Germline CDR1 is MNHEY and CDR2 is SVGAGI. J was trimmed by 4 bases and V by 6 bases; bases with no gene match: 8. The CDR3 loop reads CASSRRLAGQYEQYF. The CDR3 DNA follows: TGTGCCAGCAGCAGGCGACTAGCGGGACAGTACGAGCAGTACTTC.

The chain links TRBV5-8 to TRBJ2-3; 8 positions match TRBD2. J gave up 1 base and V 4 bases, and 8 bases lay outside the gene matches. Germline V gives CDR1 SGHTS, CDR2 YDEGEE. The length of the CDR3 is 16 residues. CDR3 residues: CASSPGQTSGTDTQYF. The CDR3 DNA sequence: TGTGCCAGCAGCCCTGGGCAGACTAGCGGCACAGATACGCAGTATTTT.

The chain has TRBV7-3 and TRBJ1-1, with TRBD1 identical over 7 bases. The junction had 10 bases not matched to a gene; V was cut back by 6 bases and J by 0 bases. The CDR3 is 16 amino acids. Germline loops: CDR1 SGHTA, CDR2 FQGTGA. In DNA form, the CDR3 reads TGTGCCAGCAGTCTGACAGGGCCCTATTTGAACACTGAAGCTTTCTTT. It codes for CASSLTGPYLNTEAFF.

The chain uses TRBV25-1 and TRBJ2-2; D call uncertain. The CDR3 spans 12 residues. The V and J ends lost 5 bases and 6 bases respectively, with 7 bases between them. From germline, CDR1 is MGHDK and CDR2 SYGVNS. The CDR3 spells CASSPGPGELFF. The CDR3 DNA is TGTGCCAGCAGTCCTGGCCCCGGGGAGCTGTTTTTT.

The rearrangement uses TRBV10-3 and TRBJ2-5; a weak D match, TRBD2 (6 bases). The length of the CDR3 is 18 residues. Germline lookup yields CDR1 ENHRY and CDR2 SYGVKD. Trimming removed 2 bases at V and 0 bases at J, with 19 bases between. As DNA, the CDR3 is TGTGCCATCAGTGAGAGGGGCCGTGGAGGAGGGTACCAAGAGACCCAGTACTTC. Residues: CAISERGRGGGYQETQYF.

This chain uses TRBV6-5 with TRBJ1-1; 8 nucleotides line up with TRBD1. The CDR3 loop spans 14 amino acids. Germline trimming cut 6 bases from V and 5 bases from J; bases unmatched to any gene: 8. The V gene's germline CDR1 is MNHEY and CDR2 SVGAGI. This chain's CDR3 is CASRGGQGQTEAFF. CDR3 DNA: TGTGCCAGCAGAGGCGGACAGGGTCAAACTGAAGCTTTCTTT.

CDR3 sequence: CASSDSGPVNQPQHF. The CDR3 region has the DNA TGTGCCAGCAGTGATTCAGGGCCGGTCAATCAGCCCCAGCATTTT. The chain employs TRBV2 and TRBJ1-5; weak D call: TRBD1 (5 bases). V was shortened by 3 bases and J by 3 bases, with 12 bases between the two germline ends. The CDR3 is 15 residues long. CDR1 and CDR2 (germline): SNHLY, FYNNEI.

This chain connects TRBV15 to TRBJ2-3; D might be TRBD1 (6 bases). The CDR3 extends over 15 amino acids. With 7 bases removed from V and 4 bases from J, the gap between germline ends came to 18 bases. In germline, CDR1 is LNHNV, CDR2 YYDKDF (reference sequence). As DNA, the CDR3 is TGTGCCACCACCCTGGACAGCTCCGGGGCAGATACGCAGTATTTT. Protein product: CATTLDSSGADTQYF.

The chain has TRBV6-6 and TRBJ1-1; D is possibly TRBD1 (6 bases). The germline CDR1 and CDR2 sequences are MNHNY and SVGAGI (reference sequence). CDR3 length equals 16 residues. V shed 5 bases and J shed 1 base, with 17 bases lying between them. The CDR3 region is CASSPSPGHENTEAFF. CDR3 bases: TGTGCCAGCAGTCCATCCCCGGGACACGAGAACACTGAAGCTTTCTTT.

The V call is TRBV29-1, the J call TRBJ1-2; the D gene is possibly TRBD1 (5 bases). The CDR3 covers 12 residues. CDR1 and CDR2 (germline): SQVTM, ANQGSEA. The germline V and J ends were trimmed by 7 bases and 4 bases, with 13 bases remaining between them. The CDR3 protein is CSEHDSIYGYTF. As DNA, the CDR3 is TGCAGCGAACATGACAGCATCTATGGCTACACCTTC.

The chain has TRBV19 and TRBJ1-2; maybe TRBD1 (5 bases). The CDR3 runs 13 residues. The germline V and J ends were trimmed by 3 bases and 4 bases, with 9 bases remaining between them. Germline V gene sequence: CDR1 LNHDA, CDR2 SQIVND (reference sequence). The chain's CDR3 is CASSIGQGYGYTF. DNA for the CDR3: TGTGCCAGTAGTATCGGGCAGGGCTATGGCTACACCTTC.

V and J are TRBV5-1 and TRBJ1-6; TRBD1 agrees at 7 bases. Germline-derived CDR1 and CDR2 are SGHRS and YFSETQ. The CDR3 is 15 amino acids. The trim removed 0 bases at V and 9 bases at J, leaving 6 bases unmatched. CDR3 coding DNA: TGCGCCAGCAGCTTGGCGGGAAGGGGGCGTTCACCCCTCCACTTT. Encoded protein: CASSLAGRGRSPLHF.

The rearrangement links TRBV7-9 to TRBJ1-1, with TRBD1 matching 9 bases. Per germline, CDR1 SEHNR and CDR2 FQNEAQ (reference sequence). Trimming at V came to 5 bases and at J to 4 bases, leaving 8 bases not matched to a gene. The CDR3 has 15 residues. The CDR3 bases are TGTGCCAGCAGCCACGGACAGGGGATCTTCACTGAAGCTTTCTTT. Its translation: CASSHGQGIFTEAFF.

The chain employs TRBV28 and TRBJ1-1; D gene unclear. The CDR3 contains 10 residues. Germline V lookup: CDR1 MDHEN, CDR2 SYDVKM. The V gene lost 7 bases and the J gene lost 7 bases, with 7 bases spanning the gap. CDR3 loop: CASTGGEAFF. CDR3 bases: TGTGCCAGCACCGGAGGTGAAGCTTTCTTT.

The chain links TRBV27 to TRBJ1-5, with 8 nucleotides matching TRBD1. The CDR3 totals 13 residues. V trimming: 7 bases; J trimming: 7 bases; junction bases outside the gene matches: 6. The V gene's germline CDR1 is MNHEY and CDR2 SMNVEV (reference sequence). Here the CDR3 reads CASTDRESQPQHF. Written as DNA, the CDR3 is TGTGCCAGCACGGACAGGGAATCGCAGCCCCAGCATTTT.

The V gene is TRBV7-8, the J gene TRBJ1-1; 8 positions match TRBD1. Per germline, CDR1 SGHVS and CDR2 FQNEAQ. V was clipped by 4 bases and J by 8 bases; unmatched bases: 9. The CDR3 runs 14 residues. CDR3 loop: CASSSQGARTEAFF. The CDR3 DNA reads TGTGCCAGCAGCTCTCAGGGGGCGAGGACAGAAGCTTTCTTT.

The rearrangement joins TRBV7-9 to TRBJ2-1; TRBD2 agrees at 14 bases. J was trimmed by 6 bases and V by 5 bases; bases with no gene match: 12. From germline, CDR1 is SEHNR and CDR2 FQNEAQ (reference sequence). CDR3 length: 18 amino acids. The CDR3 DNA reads TGTGCCAGCAGCCCTCCTCTTAGACTAGCGGGAGGGTCCAATGAGCAGTTCTTC. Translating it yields CASSPPLRLAGGSNEQFF.

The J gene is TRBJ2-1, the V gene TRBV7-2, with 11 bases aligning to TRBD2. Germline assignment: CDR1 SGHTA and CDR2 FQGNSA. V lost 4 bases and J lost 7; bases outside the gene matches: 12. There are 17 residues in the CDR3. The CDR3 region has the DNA TGTGCCAGCAGCTCCTTTTTAGCGGGGGGGCCGGGGAATGAGCAGTTCTTC. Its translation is CASSSFLAGGPGNEQFF.

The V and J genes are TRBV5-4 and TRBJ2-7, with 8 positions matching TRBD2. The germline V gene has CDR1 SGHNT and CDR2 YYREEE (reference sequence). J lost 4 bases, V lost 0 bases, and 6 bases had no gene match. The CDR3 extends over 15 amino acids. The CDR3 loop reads CASSLGGAGAYEQYF. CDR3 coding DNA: TGTGCCAGCAGCTTGGGTGGAGCGGGAGCTTACGAGCAGTACTTC.

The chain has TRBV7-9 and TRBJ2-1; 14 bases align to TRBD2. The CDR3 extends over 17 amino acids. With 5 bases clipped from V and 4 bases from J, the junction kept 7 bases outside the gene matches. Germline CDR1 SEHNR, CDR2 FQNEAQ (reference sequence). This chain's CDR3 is CASSGGTSGRAYNEQFF. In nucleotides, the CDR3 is TGTGCCAGCAGCGGTGGGACTAGCGGGAGAGCTTACAATGAGCAGTTCTTC. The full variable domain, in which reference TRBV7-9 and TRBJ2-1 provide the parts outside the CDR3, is DTGVSQNPRHKITKRGQNVTFRCDPISEHNRLYWYRQTLGQGPEFLTYFQNEAQLEKSRLLSDRFSAERPKGSFSTLEIQRTEQGDSAMYLCASSGGTSGRAYNEQFFGPGTRLTVL.